A single sample is the source of the 26 T cell receptor beta chains below, sequenced in a study of blood T cell repertoires in COVID-19 (TCRdb year 2020). Libraries were built with the immunoSEQ multiplex PCR assay. The table comes from immuneACCESS by way of TCRdb, which keeps in-frame sequences with V and J called. Part of the clones is missing from these tables; in studies checked, under half for an unresolved V gene and the rest for unknown reasons. The sample data list 55,000 to 80,000 clones, and roughly 88% of these were observed just once. Around 28% of the sample goes to the ten largest clones. Material for sequencing was peripheral blood. All receptors derive from a middle-aged man with acute or convalescent COVID-19.

The chain is built from TRBV19 and TRBJ2-7; 8 bases are shared with TRBD1. The germline CDR1 and CDR2 sequences are LNHDA and SQIVND (reference sequence). CDR3 length: 13 residues. Unmatched junction bases numbered 3, after V lost 4 bases and J lost 4 bases. In nucleotides, the CDR3 is TGTGCCAGTAGTACAGGGGGCGCGTACGAGCAGTACTTC. Residues: CASSTGGAYEQYF.

This clone was counted between two and nine times. The CDR3 here is CASKRQMNTGELFF. The CDR3 nucleotides are TGTGCCAGCAAACGACAGATGAACACCGGGGAGCTGTTTTTT. The chain joins TRBV2 to TRBJ2-2; a weak D match, TRBD1 (5 bases). The CDR3 is 14 residues long. Trimming removed 7 bases from V and 1 base from J, with 10 bases in between. The germline CDR1 and CDR2 sequences are SNHLY and FYNNEI.

The V and J genes are TRBV18 and TRBJ2-3; 7 nucleotides align to TRBD2. CDR1 KGHSH and CDR2 LQKENI come from the germline V gene. This CDR3 is built from 15 residues. V was pared by 3 bases and J by 4 bases, with 7 bases of the junction left unmatched. The CDR3 DNA sequence: TGTGCCAGCTCACCCCAGGGTGGGGGGGCAGATACGCAGTATTTT. This encodes CASSPQGGGADTQYF.

The V call is TRBV5-1, the J call TRBJ2-1; the match to TRBD2 covers 10 bases. Germline V CDR1 and CDR2: SGHRS, YFSETQ. The CDR3 totals 15 residues. V shed 2 bases, J shed 8 bases, and the junction held 7 bases outside the gene matches. The CDR3 sequence: CASSFLAGARYEQFF. The CDR3 DNA reads as TGCGCCAGCAGCTTCCTAGCGGGGGCGCGCTATGAGCAGTTCTTC.

The genes are TRBV27 and TRBJ2-2; 8 nucleotides line up with TRBD1. Trimming took 5 bases from V and 1 from J; bases not matched to a gene: 6. The germline CDR1 and CDR2 sequences are MNHEY and SMNVEV (reference sequence). This CDR3 is 16 amino acids long. The CDR3 sequence is CASSHLDRVNTGELFF. For the CDR3, the DNA is TGTGCCAGCAGTCATTTGGACAGGGTGAACACCGGGGAGCTGTTTTTT.

The rearrangement joins TRBV2 to TRBJ1-1; D not resolved. Deletions cut 3 bases from V and 8 bases from J, with 19 bases between. This CDR3 is 15 amino acids long. Germline assignment: CDR1 SNHLY and CDR2 FYNNEI. The CDR3 nucleotides are TGTGCCAGCAGTGATTTAGGCGGGGTGGTTGTGGAAGCTTTCTTT. Protein product: CASSDLGGVVVEAFF.

The gene calls are TRBV9 and TRBJ1-1; 7 nucleotides agree with TRBD1. V gave up 0 bases and J gave up 5 bases; unmatched junction bases: 4. CDR1 and CDR2 from the germline V gene are SGDLS and YYNGEE. The CDR3 is made up of 14 amino acids. CDR3 protein: CASSVGQGETEAFF. Here the CDR3 DNA reads TGTGCCAGCAGCGTAGGGCAGGGGGAGACTGAAGCTTTCTTT.

The chain couples TRBV19 to TRBJ1-5, with 8 bases that match TRBD1. This CDR3 contains 15 residues. V trimming: 6 bases; J trimming: 1 base; junction bases outside the gene matches: 5. Germline loops: CDR1 LNHDA, CDR2 SQIVND (reference sequence). In DNA, the CDR3 is TGTGCCAGTAGAGACAGGGGAATGAGCAATCAGCCCCAGCATTTT. Residues: CASRDRGMSNQPQHF.

This chain uses TRBV19 with TRBJ2-3; TRBD1 might be the D (6 bases). The CDR3 contains 16 residues. Deletions cut 1 base from V and 6 bases from J, with 17 bases between. Germline values: CDR1 LNHDA, CDR2 SQIVND (reference sequence). The CDR3 here is CASSIGRGLGLDTQYF. The CDR3 bases are TGTGCCAGTAGTATAGGAAGGGGGTTGGGGCTGGATACGCAGTATTTT.

The chain couples TRBV27 to TRBJ1-4, with a tentative D call TRBD1 (5 bases). Trimming took off 3 bases at V and 2 bases at J, with 7 bases between the two ends. This CDR3 has 14 residues. Germline lookup yields CDR1 MNHEY and CDR2 SMNVEV (reference sequence). CDR3 nucleotide sequence: TGTGCCAGCAGTTTGCGGGGGACTAATGAAAAACTGTTTTTT. Protein: CASSLRGTNEKLFF.

The V and J genes are TRBV5-1 and TRBJ1-4; no reliable D call. The CDR3 covers 15 residues. The germline V gene encodes CDR1 SGHRS and CDR2 YFSETQ. Trimming pared 6 bases from V and 7 bases from J, leaving 19 bases between. The CDR3 sequence: CASTRGERSSEKLFF. CDR3 DNA: TGCGCCAGCACCCGGGGAGAGCGGAGTAGTGAAAAACTGTTTTTT.

There are a few counts of this clone. The J gene is TRBJ2-7, the V gene TRBV5-4; tentative D call: TRBD2 (5 bases). V lost 3 bases to trimming and J lost 0 bases, with 19 bases between them. Germline CDR1 and CDR2: SGHNT and YYREEE (reference sequence). This CDR3 spans 17 amino acids. This CDR3 is CASSSTPSPSSSYEQYF. The CDR3 nucleotides read TGTGCCAGCAGCTCGACCCCTAGCCCCTCGAGCTCCTACGAGCAGTACTTC.

The chain is built from TRBV11-2 and TRBJ1-1; D may be TRBD1 (6 bases). V lost 3 bases, J lost 3 bases, and 14 bases lay in between. The CDR3 is 15 amino acids. Germline lookup yields CDR1 SGHAT and CDR2 FQNNGV. CDR3 loop: CASSFTGNSDTEAFF. DNA of the CDR3: TGTGCCAGCAGCTTTACAGGGAATTCCGACACTGAAGCTTTCTTT.

V is TRBV19 and J is TRBJ2-2; D is perhaps TRBD2 (6 bases). V was cut by 6 bases and J by 1 base, with 15 bases left in between. The CDR3 is 16 amino acids. The germline V gene encodes CDR1 LNHDA and CDR2 SQIVND (reference sequence). CDR3 nucleotides: TGTGCCAGTAGCCTATCGGGACTGAGGAACACCGGGGAGCTGTTTTTT. It translates to CASSLSGLRNTGELFF.

The rearrangement links TRBV18 to TRBJ1-4; D perhaps matches TRBD1 (6 bases). The V gene's germline CDR1 is KGHSH and CDR2 LQKENI. V lost 1 base and J 0 bases, leaving 15 bases between the germline ends. This CDR3 contains 18 residues. The CDR3 sequence: CASSPRVRGGATNEKLFF. The CDR3 region has the DNA TGTGCCAGCTCACCACGAGTCAGGGGAGGGGCAACTAATGAAAAACTGTTTTTT.

The rearrangement links TRBV5-1 to TRBJ2-1; weak D call: TRBD2 (5 bases). The length of the CDR3 is 15 residues. Trimming took 4 bases from V and 6 from J, leaving 17 bases between them. Germline V gene lookup returns CDR1 SGHRS and CDR2 YFSETQ. The CDR3 protein is CASSAGKRVFNEQFF. For the CDR3, the DNA is TGCGCCAGCAGCGCCGGGAAAAGGGTCTTCAATGAGCAGTTCTTC.

The J gene is TRBJ2-3, the V gene TRBV18; no reliable D call. Germline CDR1 KGHSH, CDR2 LQKENI. The V gene lost 4 bases and the J gene lost 3 bases, with 2 bases spanning the gap. The CDR3 extends over 11 amino acids. CDR3 nucleotides: TGTGCCAGCTCACTAACAGATACGCAGTATTTT. As protein: CASSLTDTQYF.

The chain is built from TRBV30 and TRBJ2-2; the match to TRBD1 covers 8 bases. V lost 0 bases and J lost 7; bases outside the gene matches: 4. Germline V lookup: CDR1 GTSNPN, CDR2 SVGIG (reference sequence). The CDR3 covers 14 residues. CDR3 in amino acids: CAWSVQGGLGELFF. The CDR3 region has the DNA TGTGCCTGGAGTGTACAGGGGGGCCTCGGGGAGCTGTTTTTT.

The chain recombines TRBV28 with TRBJ2-7, with TRBD1 matching 9 bases. CDR1 is MDHEN and CDR2 is SYDVKM in the germline V gene. J was trimmed by 4 bases and V by 4 bases; bases with no gene match: 5. This CDR3 comprises 14 residues. The CDR3 nucleotides are TGTGCCAGCAGTTCTACAGGGGGCGGGTACGAGCAGTACTTC. Protein: CASSSTGGGYEQYF.

The chain joins TRBV27 to TRBJ1-4; 8 nucleotides match TRBD1. Germline V gene lookup returns CDR1 MNHEY and CDR2 SMNVEV (reference sequence). The J segment lost 1 base and the V segment lost 3 bases, leaving 7 bases of the junction unmatched. CDR3 length: 17 amino acids. The CDR3 reads CASSFLDRAGTNEKLFF. As DNA, the CDR3 is TGTGCCAGCAGTTTCCTGGACAGGGCGGGAACTAATGAAAAACTGTTTTTT.

A single count supports this clone. This chain connects TRBV9 to TRBJ2-3; D gene unclear. CDR3 length: 13 residues. With 4 bases removed from V and 6 bases from J, the gap between germline ends came to 12 bases. Germline CDR1 reads SGDLS; CDR2 reads YYNGEE. CDR3: CASSPRGPDTQYF. In DNA, the CDR3 is TGTGCCAGCAGCCCTCGAGGCCCGGATACGCAGTATTTT.

V usage is TRBV9 and J usage is TRBJ2-2; D remains unclear. The CDR3 length is 16 residues. Trimming took off 0 bases at V and 6 bases at J, with 15 bases between the two ends. Germline values: CDR1 SGDLS, CDR2 YYNGEE. The CDR3 region is CASSVVSRQSPGELFF. CDR3 coding DNA: TGTGCCAGCAGCGTAGTTTCTAGGCAAAGTCCCGGGGAGCTGTTTTTT. Full variable domain (remainder filled in from reference TRBV9 and TRBJ2-2): DSGVTQTPKHLITATGQRVTLRCSPRSGDLSVYWYQQSLDQGLQFLIQYYNGEERAKGNILERFSAQQFPDLHSELNLSSLELGDSALYFCASSVVSRQSPGELFFGEGSRLTVL.

The rearrangement joins TRBV24-1 to TRBJ2-1, with TRBD1 identical over 11 bases. The CDR3 totals 15 residues. The V and J ends lost 5 bases and 4 bases, in that order; junction bases with no gene match: 3. Per the germline V gene, CDR1 is KGHDR and CDR2 is SFDVKD. Here the CDR3 reads CATSARDRGYNEQFF. The CDR3 nucleotides read TGTGCCACCAGTGCCCGGGACAGGGGGTACAATGAGCAGTTCTTC.

V gene TRBV2 combines with J gene TRBJ2-7; D remains ambiguous. Trimming stripped 3 bases from V and 3 bases from J, with 12 bases between. The CDR3 is 14 residues long. Germline V lookup: CDR1 SNHLY, CDR2 FYNNEI. CDR3: CASSESTLGYEQYF. DNA for the CDR3: TGTGCCAGCAGTGAGTCTACGCTCGGCTACGAGCAGTACTTC.

This chain uses TRBV18 with TRBJ1-2, with 8 bases fitting TRBD1. The CDR3 consists of 16 residues. Germline values: CDR1 KGHSH, CDR2 LQKENI. V gave up 3 bases and J gave up 6 bases; unmatched junction bases: 12. CDR3 amino acids: CASSPGTGVPTDGYTF. DNA for the CDR3: TGTGCCAGCTCACCGGGGACAGGCGTTCCTACGGATGGCTACACCTTC.

The rearrangement uses TRBV5-4 and TRBJ2-7; D might be TRBD1 (6 bases). The CDR3 sequence is 13 residues long. With 4 bases removed from V and 5 bases from J, the gap between germline ends came to 13 bases. Germline V gene data show CDR1 as SGHNT and CDR2 as YYREEE (reference sequence). CDR3 sequence reads: CASSGPGHDEQYF. CDR3 coding DNA: TGTGCCAGCAGCGGGCCGGGACATGACGAGCAGTACTTC.